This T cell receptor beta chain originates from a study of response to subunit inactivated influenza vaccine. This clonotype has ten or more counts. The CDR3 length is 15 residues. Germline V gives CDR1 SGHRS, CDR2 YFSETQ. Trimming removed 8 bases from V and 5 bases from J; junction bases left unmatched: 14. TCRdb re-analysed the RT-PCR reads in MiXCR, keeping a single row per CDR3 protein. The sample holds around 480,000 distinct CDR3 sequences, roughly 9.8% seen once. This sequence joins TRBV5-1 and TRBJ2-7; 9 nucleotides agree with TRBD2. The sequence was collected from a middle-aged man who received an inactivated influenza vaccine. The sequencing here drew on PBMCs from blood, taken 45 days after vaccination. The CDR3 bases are TGCGCCAGTAGATCGGCGGGAGGGCCTATGAACGAGCAGTACTTC. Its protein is CASRSAGGPMNEQYF.